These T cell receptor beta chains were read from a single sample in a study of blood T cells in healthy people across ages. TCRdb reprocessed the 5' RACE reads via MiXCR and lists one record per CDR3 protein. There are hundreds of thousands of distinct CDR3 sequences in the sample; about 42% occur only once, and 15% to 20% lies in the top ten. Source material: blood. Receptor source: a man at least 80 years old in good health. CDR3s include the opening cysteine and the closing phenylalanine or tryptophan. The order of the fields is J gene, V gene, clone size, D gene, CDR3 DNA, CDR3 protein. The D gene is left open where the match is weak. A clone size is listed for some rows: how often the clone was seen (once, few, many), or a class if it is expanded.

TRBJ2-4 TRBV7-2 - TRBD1 TGTGCCAGCAGCTTCGGACAGGCTGTAAACATTCAGTACTTC CASSFGQAVNIQYF
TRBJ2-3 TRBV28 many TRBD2 TGTGCCAGCAGTGGGGGGGAGGACAATCCTGTCGCCACAGATACGCAGTATTTT CASSGGEDNPVATDTQYF
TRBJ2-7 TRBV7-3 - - TGTGCCAGCAGCTTAAGCAGGGCCGTCTCCGACGAGCAGTACTTC CASSLSRAVSDEQYF
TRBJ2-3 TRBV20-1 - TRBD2 TGCAGTGCCCAAGAGGGCAGCGGGGGGACAGATACGCAGTATTTT CSAQEGSGGTDTQYF
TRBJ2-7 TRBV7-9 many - TGTGCCAGCACCCTAGACTGGAACGAGCAGTACTTC CASTLDWNEQYF
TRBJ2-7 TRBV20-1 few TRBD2 TGCAGTGTAAACGGGAGGGTTATCGAGCAGTACTTC CSVNGRVIEQYF
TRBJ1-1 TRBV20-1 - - TGCAGTGCTACGGGGGGAGGGACTGAAGCTTTCTTT CSATGGGTEAFF
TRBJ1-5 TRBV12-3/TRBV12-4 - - TGTGCCAGCAGCCCCCCGGCCCCCGGGCAGCCCCAGCATTTT CASSPPAPGQPQHF
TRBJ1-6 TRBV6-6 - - TGTGCCAGCGCGAAGCAGGGGATTAATTCACCCCTCCACTTT CASAKQGINSPLHF
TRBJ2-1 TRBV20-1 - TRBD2 TGCAGTGCCCCCTGGACTAGCGGGAGGTTAGGTGAGCAGTTCTTC CSAPWTSGRLGEQFF
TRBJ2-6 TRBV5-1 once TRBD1 TGCGCCAGCAGCGTGGACAGGGCTACAGGGGCCACCGTCCTGACTTTC CASSVDRATGATVLTF
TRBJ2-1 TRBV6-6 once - TGTGCCAGCAGTCCCAACCCCGACCGTGAGACCCAGTTCTTC CASSPNPDRETQFF
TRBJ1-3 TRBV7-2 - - TGTGCCAGCAGCTCAAACGGCTTCACGGGAAACACCATATATTTT CASSSNGFTGNTIYF
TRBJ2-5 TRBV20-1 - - TGCAGTGCTAGAGCGGACAGAACCCAAGAGACCCAGTACTTC CSARADRTQETQYF
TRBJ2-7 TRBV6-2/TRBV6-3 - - TGTGCCAGCAGTTACTCGATTCTGTACGAGCAGTACTTC CASSYSILYEQYF
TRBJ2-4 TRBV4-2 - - TGTGCCAGCAGGCTAGCGAACATTCAGTACTTC CASRLANIQYF
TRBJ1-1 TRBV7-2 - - TGTGCCAGCAGCTTCGGGGTTCTGAACACTGAAGCTTTCTTT CASSFGVLNTEAFF
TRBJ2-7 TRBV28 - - TGTGCCAGCAGTTTAGTGGTAGGGGTGAGCGAGCAGTACTTC CASSLVVGVSEQYF
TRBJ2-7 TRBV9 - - TGTGCCAGCAGCGCCGGGACCGACCTGCGCGAGCAGTACTTC CASSAGTDLREQYF
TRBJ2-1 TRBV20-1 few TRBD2 TGCAGTGCCTTTAAGCGGGAGGGCTACAATGAGCAGTTCTTC CSAFKREGYNEQFF
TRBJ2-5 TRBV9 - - TGTGCCAGCAGCGCAGAAGAAGGGAGACGGGGAGAGACCCAGTACTTC CASSAEEGRRGETQYF
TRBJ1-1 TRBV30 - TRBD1 TGTGCCTGGAAACTTGACAGGGGGAACACTGAAGCTTTCTTT CAWKLDRGNTEAFF
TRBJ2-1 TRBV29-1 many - TGCAGCGGCCGGCCCTCGTCCTACAATGAGCAGTTCTTC CSGRPSSYNEQFF
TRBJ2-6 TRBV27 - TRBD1 TGTGCCAGCAGTTTTGGCAGGGGGTTACGAGCTGGGGCCAACGTCCTGACTTTC CASSFGRGLRAGANVLTF
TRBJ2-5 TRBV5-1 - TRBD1 TGCGCCAGCAGCTACGGACAGGGGTCAGTCGGAGAGACCCAGTACTTC CASSYGQGSVGETQYF
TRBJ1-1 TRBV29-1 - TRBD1 TGCTCAACTGCCTCGGGACAGGGGGCTTCTGAAGCTTTCTTT CSTASGQGASEAFF
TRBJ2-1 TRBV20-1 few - TGCAGTGCTAGACAGTACAATGAGCAGTTCTTC CSARQYNEQFF
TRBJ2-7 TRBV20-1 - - TGCAGTGCTAGAGATGGGGCAGGCTGGAACGAGCAGTACTTC CSARDGAGWNEQYF
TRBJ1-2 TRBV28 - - TGTGCCAGCAGTAGGGGATTTTTAGGTGCCGGGGGAAACTATGGCTACACCTTC CASSRGFLGAGGNYGYTF
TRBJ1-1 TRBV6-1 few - TGTGCCAGCAGTGAAGCCCCCGACAGTCCTCTGGAAGCTTTCTTT CASSEAPDSPLEAFF
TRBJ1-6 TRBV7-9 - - TGTGCCAGCAGCTTAGCGGATTTTTCACCCCTCCACTTT CASSLADFSPLHF
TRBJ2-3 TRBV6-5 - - TGTGCCAGCAGGACGGGACAGACCGGGGGGAATACGCAGTATTTT CASRTGQTGGNTQYF
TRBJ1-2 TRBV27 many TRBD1 TGTGCCAGCAGTCGACAGGGAATCGGCGGTGGCTACACCTTC CASSRQGIGGGYTF
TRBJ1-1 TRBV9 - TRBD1 TGTGCCAGCAGCGCTTGGGACAGCCTTGAAGCTTTCTTT CASSAWDSLEAFF
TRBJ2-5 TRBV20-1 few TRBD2 TGCAGCGCACTAGCGGACAATCAAGAGACCCAGTACTTC CSALADNQETQYF
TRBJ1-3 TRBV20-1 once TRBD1 TGCAGTGCTAGAAGCGAGCGGACAGGGCGCTCTGGAAACACCATATATTTT CSARSERTGRSGNTIYF
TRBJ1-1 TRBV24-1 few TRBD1 TGTGCCACCAGCCCTGGACAGGGGACTGAAGCTTTCTTT CATSPGQGTEAFF
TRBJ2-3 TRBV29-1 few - TGCAGCGTTGAGCAGGTAGATACGCAGTATTTT CSVEQVDTQYF
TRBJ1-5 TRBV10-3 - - TGTGCCATCAGTGAGTCGGGGACGGGCAATCAGCCCCAGCATTTT CAISESGTGNQPQHF
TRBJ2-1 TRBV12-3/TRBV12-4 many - TGTGCCAGCAGTTTCAAAGCATGGTCCTACAATGAGCAGTTCTTC CASSFKAWSYNEQFF
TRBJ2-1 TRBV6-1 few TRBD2 TGTGCTAGCGGTTCTAGCGGGAGCTATGAGCAGTTCTTC CASGSSGSYEQFF